Reported below is one T cell receptor (beta chain). Sequenced by immunoSEQ multiplex PCR; TCRdb stores in-frame clones only, minus some. Here the sample spans 300,000 to 350,000 clones, around 87% being singletons. Germline trimming cut 0 bases from V and 7 bases from J; bases unmatched to any gene: 8. This CDR3 has 15 amino acids. Germline V gives CDR1 SGHRS, CDR2 YFSETQ. The sample comes from a study of blood T cell repertoires in COVID-19. The clonotype comes from a man younger than 35 with active or convalescent COVID-19. The chain uses TRBV5-1 and TRBJ2-7; 9 bases agree with TRBD2. The source material was peripheral blood. The CDR3: CASSLAVAGVREQYF. The CDR3 DNA sequence: TGCGCCAGCAGCTTGGCCGTAGCGGGAGTGCGGGAGCAGTACTTC.